These 10 T cell receptor beta chains share one sample of origin, sequenced in a study of shared clonotypes between healthy human individuals (TCRdb year 2020). Library preparation was by the immunoSEQ multiplex PCR assay. TCRdb obtained this table from immuneACCESS and retained in-frame rearrangements with V and J assigned. These tables miss some clones; where compared with another copy, unresolved V genes account for less than half of the shortfall, and the remainder is unexplained. In this sample the table shows 2.3 million or so clones, 85% to 95% of which occur a single time. The ten largest clones take up 0.3% to 0.4% of the sample. The material sequenced was naive CD4+ T cells from PBMCs. The label giving this sample's cell subset or site can be read as: CD45RA+ positively selected. These TCRs come from a man between 18 and 35 years old in good health. Some clones in this sample may be carry-over from other donors' samples.

The chain links TRBV4-1 to TRBJ2-1; a possible D gene is TRBD2 (6 bases). Germline CDR1 reads MGHRA; CDR2 reads YSYEKL. The V end lost 1 base, the J end lost 2 bases, and 12 bases lay between the germline ends. The CDR3 length is 16 residues. The CDR3 spells CASSQGPSVAYNEQFF. The DNA of the CDR3 is TGCGCCAGCAGCCAAGGGCCTAGCGTTGCCTACAATGAGCAGTTCTTC.

This clone has a handful of counts. The chain has TRBV4-2 and TRBJ1-1, with D possibly TRBD1 on 6 matching bases. The CDR3 runs to 15 residues. V was trimmed by 4 bases and J by 0 bases, leaving 12 bases between them. Germline V lookup: CDR1 LGHNA, CDR2 YNFKEQ. As DNA, the CDR3 is TGTGCCAGCAGCCGATACAGGGCAATGAACACTGAAGCTTTCTTT. Amino acid sequence: CASSRYRAMNTEAFF.

The chain joins TRBV7-8 to TRBJ2-7, with a tentative D call TRBD2 (6 bases). This CDR3 has 15 amino acids. Germline loops: CDR1 SGHVS, CDR2 FQNEAQ. The ends were cut back, 5 bases at V and 2 bases at J, with 16 bases in the middle. The CDR3 DNA follows: TGTGCCAGCAGCCCTATAGCTGGGGGGACCTACGAGCAGTACTTC. Protein sequence: CASSPIAGGTYEQYF.

The chain couples TRBV7-9 to TRBJ2-1; D may be TRBD1 or TRBD2 (5 bases each). V lost 3 bases and J 9 bases, leaving 24 bases between the germline ends. CDR1 is SEHNR, CDR2 FQNEAQ, per germline (reference sequence). The CDR3 contains 17 residues. The CDR3 sequence is CASSLDARDGAVGEQFF. The CDR3 DNA sequence: TGTGCCAGCAGCTTGGACGCAAGGGACGGCGCGGTGGGTGAGCAGTTCTTC.

The chain is built from TRBV9 and TRBJ2-3, with D possibly being TRBD2 (5 bases). The CDR3 is made up of 16 amino acids. Germline-derived CDR1 and CDR2 are SGDLS and YYNGEE. V gave up 1 base and J gave up 0 bases, with 12 bases separating them. CDR3 bases: TGTGCCAGCAGCGTAAATAGCAGGACTAGCACAGATACGCAGTATTTT. It yields the protein CASSVNSRTSTDTQYF.

V gene TRBV5-1 combines with J gene TRBJ2-5, with TRBD1 matching 9 bases. Germline V gene data show CDR1 as SGHRS and CDR2 as YFSETQ. V lost 4 bases, J lost 5 bases, and 12 bases stayed unmatched. The CDR3 consists of 16 residues. CDR3 loop: CASSATGTGIGETQYF. The CDR3, as DNA: TGCGCCAGCAGCGCTACCGGGACAGGGATTGGGGAGACCCAGTACTTC.

This clone was detected only a few times. The chain employs TRBV28 and TRBJ2-3; D remains unclear. This CDR3 contains 12 residues. Germline loops: CDR1 MDHEN, CDR2 SYDVKM. Trimming cost V 0 bases and J 3 bases, with 1 base left between them. The CDR3 sequence: CASSLWTDTQYF. CDR3 nucleotide sequence: TGTGCCAGCAGTTTATGGACAGATACGCAGTATTTT.

The rearrangement joins TRBV28 to TRBJ1-3; the D is unclear. Germline CDR1 MDHEN, CDR2 SYDVKM. V lost 6 bases to trimming and J lost 0 bases, with 12 bases between them. There are 15 residues in the CDR3. The CDR3 coding sequence is TGTGCCAGCAGGATGACATCCGTCTCTGGAAACACCATATATTTT. Its translation is CASRMTSVSGNTIYF.

V and J are TRBV7-6 and TRBJ2-3, with D possibly being TRBD1 (5 bases). The germline gives CDR1 SGHVS, CDR2 FNYEAQ. Trimming took off 5 bases at V and 5 bases at J, with 23 bases between the two ends. This CDR3 has 17 residues. The CDR3 nucleotides read TGTGCCAGCAGCCCCGCCCCCCTAGGGGATCGGGTAGATACGCAGTATTTT. It is translated as CASSPAPLGDRVDTQYF.

The V and J genes are TRBV11-2 and TRBJ1-5; D is uncertain. Looked up from germline, CDR1 is SGHAT and CDR2 is FQNNGV. Trimming shortened V by 2 bases and J by 3 bases, and 5 bases separated the two germline ends. The CDR3 totals 13 residues. For the CDR3, the DNA is TGTGCCAGCAGCTTACAACTCAATCAGCCCCAGCATTTT. Amino acid sequence: CASSLQLNQPQHF.